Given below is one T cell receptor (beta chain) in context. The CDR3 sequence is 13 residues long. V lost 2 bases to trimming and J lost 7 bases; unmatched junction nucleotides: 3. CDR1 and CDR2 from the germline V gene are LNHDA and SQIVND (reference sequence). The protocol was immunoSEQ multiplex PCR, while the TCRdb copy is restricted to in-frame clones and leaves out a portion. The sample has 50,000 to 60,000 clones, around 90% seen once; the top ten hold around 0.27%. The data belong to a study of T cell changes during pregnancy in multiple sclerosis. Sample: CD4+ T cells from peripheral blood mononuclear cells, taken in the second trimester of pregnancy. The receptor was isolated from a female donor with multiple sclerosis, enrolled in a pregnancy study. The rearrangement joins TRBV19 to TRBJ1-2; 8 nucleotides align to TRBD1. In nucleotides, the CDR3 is TGTGCCAGTAGTATATGGACAGGGAGTGGCTACACCTTC. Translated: CASSIWTGSGYTF.